These 16 T cell receptor beta chains share one sample of origin, sequenced in a study of blood T cell repertoires in COVID-19. Repertoires were generated with immunoSEQ multiplex PCR, while TCRdb's copy carries only in-frame clones and drops some. The data show more than 150,000 clones, around 85% seen once. The sequencing sample was made of peripheral blood. These TCRs come from a woman aged 80 or over with acute or convalescent COVID-19.

V usage is TRBV6-8 and J usage is TRBJ2-3; TRBD2 aligns across 8 bases. V dropped 1 base and J dropped 10; count of bases not matched to a gene: 13. From germline, CDR1 is MNHGY and CDR2 SAAAGT. There are 16 residues in the CDR3. The CDR3 reads CASSYCWIRREAPQYF. The CDR3 DNA follows: TGTGCCAGCAGTTACTGCTGGATAAGGCGGGAGGCGCCGCAGTATTTT.

This chain links TRBV7-9 with TRBJ1-2; 7 nucleotides agree with TRBD1. The CDR3 totals 14 residues. Trimming took 5 bases from V and 0 from J; bases not matched to a gene: 3. CDR1 is SEHNR and CDR2 is FQNEAQ in the germline V gene (reference sequence). CDR3 residues: CASSPGTANYGYTF. The DNA of the CDR3 is TGTGCCAGCAGCCCGGGGACAGCTAACTATGGCTACACCTTC. The variable domain in full, completed from reference TRBV7-9 and TRBJ1-2, reads DTGVSQNPRHKITKRGQNVTFRCDPISEHNRLYWYRQTLGQGPEFLTYFQNEAQLEKSRLLSDRFSAERPKGSFSTLEIQRTEQGDSAMYLCASSPGTANYGYTFGSGTRLTVV.

CDR3 nucleotides: TGTGCCACCAGCCCGGAGGGCCCCACAGATACGCAGTATTTT. Residues: CATSPEGPTDTQYF. The chain couples TRBV24-1 to TRBJ2-3; maybe TRBD2 (6 bases). The V and J ends lost 7 bases and 2 bases respectively, with 12 bases between them. CDR1 and CDR2 (germline): KGHDR, SFDVKD. The CDR3 has 14 residues.

The V gene is TRBV7-9, the J gene TRBJ2-3, with D perhaps matching TRBD1 (6 bases). Germline CDR1 SEHNR, CDR2 FQNEAQ (reference sequence). V lost 3 bases, J lost 8 bases, and 12 bases lay in between. The CDR3 length is 13 residues. The CDR3 loop reads CASSFLPDSTQYF. The CDR3 region has the DNA TGTGCCAGCAGCTTCCTTCCGGACAGTACGCAGTATTTT.

This clone has just one count. The chain recombines TRBV3-1 (or the pseudogene TRBV3-2) with TRBJ1-5; D not resolved. The germline V and J ends were trimmed by 3 bases and 6 bases, with 18 bases remaining between them. This CDR3 is built from 16 residues. Germline V gene lookup returns CDR1 LGHDT and CDR2 YNNKEL (reference sequence). The CDR3 loop is CASSQAGSPAGQPQHF. The CDR3 DNA follows: TGTGCCAGCAGCCAGGCGGGATCTCCGGCGGGTCAGCCCCAGCATTTT.

This clone was counted a single time. This sequence joins TRBV5-4 and TRBJ1-1; no clear D gene. This CDR3 is 14 amino acids long. The germline CDR1 and CDR2 sequences are SGHNT and YYREEE (reference sequence). The V gene lost 6 bases and the J gene lost 0 bases, with 12 bases spanning the gap. The chain's CDR3 is CASTPAGMNTEAFF. DNA for the CDR3: TGTGCCAGCACCCCCGCGGGAATGAACACTGAAGCTTTCTTT.

This chain uses TRBV19 with TRBJ2-3; D perhaps matches TRBD1 (6 bases). CDR3 length: 14 residues. Trimming removed 3 bases at V and 3 bases at J, with 10 bases between. Germline V gene data show CDR1 as LNHDA and CDR2 as SQIVND (reference sequence). This CDR3 reads CASSIPGDTDTQYF. As DNA, the CDR3 is TGTGCCAGTAGTATCCCAGGGGATACAGATACGCAGTATTTT.

CDR3 sequence reads: CASSSRAPGTGELFF. The CDR3 DNA reads as TGTGCCAGCAGTTCCAGGGCCCCGGGCACCGGGGAGCTGTTTTTT. V is TRBV6-2 or TRBV6-3 and J is TRBJ2-2; D might be TRBD1 (5 bases). V lost 4 bases to trimming and J lost 4 bases, with 13 bases between them. This CDR3 spans 15 amino acids. CDR1 is MNHEY and CDR2 is SVGEGT in the germline V gene.

This rearrangement joins TRBV9 to TRBJ2-3, with 8 bases lining up with TRBD2. J was trimmed by 5 bases and V by 3 bases; bases with no gene match: 5. Germline lookup yields CDR1 SGDLS and CDR2 YYNGEE. This CDR3 contains 14 residues. The CDR3, as DNA: TGTGCCAGCAGCGCCAGCGGGAGCGGAGATACGCAGTATTTT. Protein product: CASSASGSGDTQYF.

The rearrangement uses TRBV7-2 and TRBJ1-1; D call uncertain. Trimming stripped 2 bases from V and 1 base from J, with 8 bases between. CDR1 and CDR2 from the germline V gene are SGHTA and FQGNSA. The CDR3 contains 14 residues. CDR3 amino acids: CASSLKQSNTEAFF. CDR3 bases: TGTGCCAGCAGCTTAAAACAGTCGAACACTGAAGCTTTCTTT. Full variable domain (outside the CDR3, taken from reference TRBV7-2 and TRBJ1-1): GAGVSQSPSNKVTEKGKDVELRCDPISGHTALYWYRQSLGQGLEFLIYFQGNSAPDKSGLPSDRFSAERTGGSVSTLTIQRTQQEDSAVYLCASSLKQSNTEAFFGQGTRLTVV.

The CDR3, as DNA: TGTGCCAGCAGCGTCAGGGGACAGGGGGGCTCTGAAGCTTTCTTT. This sequence encodes CASSVRGQGGSEAFF. The chain is built from TRBV9 and TRBJ1-1; 11 positions agree with TRBD1. The germline CDR1 and CDR2 sequences are SGDLS and YYNGEE. The CDR3 runs to 15 residues. V trimming: 2 bases; J trimming: 6 bases; junction bases outside the gene matches: 6.

On this clone: The DNA is left out, because the CDR3 cannot be placed on it with certainty; the CDR3 is given as TCRdb lists it. This chain uses TRBV19 with TRBJ1-2. The CDR3 totals 15 residues, both ends included. Germline V gene sequence: CDR1 LNHDA, CDR2 SQIVND (reference sequence). The CDR3 loop reads CASSILERGNYGYTF.

The rearrangement links TRBV9 to TRBJ2-7; 13 nucleotides agree with TRBD2. The germline V gene encodes CDR1 SGDLS and CDR2 YYNGEE. The CDR3 is 15 residues long. Germline trimming cut 4 bases from V and 2 bases from J; bases unmatched to any gene: 3. The CDR3 DNA is TGTGCCAGCAGCCCAGGACTAGCGGGAGCCTACGAGCAGTACTTC. Protein: CASSPGLAGAYEQYF.

There are many counts of this clone. The genes are TRBV5-1 and TRBJ1-6; TRBD1 matches at 9 bases. CDR3 length equals 18 residues. CDR1 and CDR2 (germline): SGHRS, YFSETQ. V lost 4 bases and J lost 0; bases outside the gene matches: 8. In nucleotides, the CDR3 is TGCGCCAGCAGCCGGGACAGGGAGGTCTACTCCTATAATTCACCCCTCCACTTT. Translation: CASSRDREVYSYNSPLHF.

V gene TRBV5-1 combines with J gene TRBJ2-3, with TRBD2 identical over 11 bases. V trimming: 4 bases; J trimming: 5 bases; junction bases outside the gene matches: 3. Germline-derived CDR1 and CDR2 are SGHRS and YFSETQ. The CDR3 extends over 14 amino acids. This chain's CDR3 is CASSHGTSGDTQYF. The CDR3 DNA follows: TGCGCCAGCAGCCACGGGACTAGCGGAGATACGCAGTATTTT.

V is TRBV19 and J is TRBJ1-1, with TRBD1 as a possible D gene (6 bases). Trimming pared 7 bases from V and 0 bases from J, leaving 12 bases between. The germline V gene encodes CDR1 LNHDA and CDR2 SQIVND (reference sequence). This CDR3 region has 14 residues. The CDR3 DNA reads as TGTGCCAGTATCTCGACAGGTTTGAACACTGAAGCTTTCTTT. As protein: CASISTGLNTEAFF.